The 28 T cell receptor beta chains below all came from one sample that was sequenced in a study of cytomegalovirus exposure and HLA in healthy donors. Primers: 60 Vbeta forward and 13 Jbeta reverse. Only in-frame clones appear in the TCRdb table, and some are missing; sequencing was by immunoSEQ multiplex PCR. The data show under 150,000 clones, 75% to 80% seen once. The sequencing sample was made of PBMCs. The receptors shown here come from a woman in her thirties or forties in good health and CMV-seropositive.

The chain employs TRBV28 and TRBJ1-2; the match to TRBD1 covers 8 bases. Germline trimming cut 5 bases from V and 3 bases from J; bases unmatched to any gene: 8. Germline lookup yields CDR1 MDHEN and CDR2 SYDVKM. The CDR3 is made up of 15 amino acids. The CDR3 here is CASSHTPGQDYGYTF. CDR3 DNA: TGTGCCAGCAGTCACACCCCGGGACAGGACTATGGCTACACCTTC.

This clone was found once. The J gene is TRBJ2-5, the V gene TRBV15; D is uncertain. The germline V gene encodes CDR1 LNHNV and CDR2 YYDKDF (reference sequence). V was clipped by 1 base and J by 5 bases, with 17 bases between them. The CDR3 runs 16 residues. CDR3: CATSRASVAGGETQYF. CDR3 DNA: TGTGCCACCAGCAGAGCATCGGTAGCCGGTGGGGAGACCCAGTACTTC.

The CDR3 here is CASSQEPGLGGQFF. The CDR3 nucleotides read TGTGCCAGCAGCCAGGAACCGGGACTAGGCGGGCAGTTCTTC. The V gene is TRBV4-2, the J gene TRBJ2-1; 8 bases are a match to TRBD2. The CDR3 runs 14 residues. Germline V CDR1 and CDR2: LGHNA, YNFKEQ. J lost 12 bases, V lost 3 bases, and 10 bases had no gene match.

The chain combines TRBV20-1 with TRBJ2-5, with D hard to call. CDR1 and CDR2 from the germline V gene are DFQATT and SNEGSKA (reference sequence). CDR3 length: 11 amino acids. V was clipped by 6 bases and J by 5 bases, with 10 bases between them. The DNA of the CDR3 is TGCAGTGCCCCGCTCCGGGAGACCCAGTACTTC. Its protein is CSAPLRETQYF.

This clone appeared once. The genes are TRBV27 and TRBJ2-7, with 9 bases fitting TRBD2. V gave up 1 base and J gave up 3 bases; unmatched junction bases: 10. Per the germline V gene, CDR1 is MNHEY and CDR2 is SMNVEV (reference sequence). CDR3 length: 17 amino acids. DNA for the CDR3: TGTGCCAGCAGTTTATGGTCTAGCGGGACGAAGCTCTACGAGCAGTACTTC. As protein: CASSLWSSGTKLYEQYF.

This chain's CDR3 is CASNAGGSASSNQPQHF. The CDR3 DNA reads as TGTGCCAGTAACGCAGGGGGCTCGGCTTCTAGCAATCAGCCCCAGCATTTT. The chain recombines TRBV7-2 with TRBJ1-5, with TRBD1 matching 8 bases. The CDR3 runs 17 residues. Trimming cost V 9 bases and J 0 bases; bases outside gene matches: 13. CDR1 and CDR2 from the germline V gene are SGHTA and FQGNSA.

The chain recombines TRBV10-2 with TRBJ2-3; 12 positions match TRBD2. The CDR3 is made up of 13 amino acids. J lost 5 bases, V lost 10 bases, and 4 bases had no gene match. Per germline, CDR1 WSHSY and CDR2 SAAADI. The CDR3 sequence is CATSLAGGDTQYF. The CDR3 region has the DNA TGCGCCACCTCACTAGCGGGGGGAGATACGCAGTATTTT.

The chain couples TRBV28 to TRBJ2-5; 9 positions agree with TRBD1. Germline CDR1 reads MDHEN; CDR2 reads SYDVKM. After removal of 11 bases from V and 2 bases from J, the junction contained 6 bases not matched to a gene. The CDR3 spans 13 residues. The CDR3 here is CALGTGTQETQYF. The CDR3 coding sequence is TGTGCCCTTGGGACAGGGACACAAGAGACCCAGTACTTC.

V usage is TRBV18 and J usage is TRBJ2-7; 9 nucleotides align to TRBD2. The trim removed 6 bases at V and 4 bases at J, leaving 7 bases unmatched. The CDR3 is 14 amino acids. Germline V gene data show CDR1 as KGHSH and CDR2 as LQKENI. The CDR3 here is CASSLSSGNYEQYF. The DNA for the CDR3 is TGTGCCAGCTCCTTGTCTAGCGGGAATTACGAGCAGTACTTC.

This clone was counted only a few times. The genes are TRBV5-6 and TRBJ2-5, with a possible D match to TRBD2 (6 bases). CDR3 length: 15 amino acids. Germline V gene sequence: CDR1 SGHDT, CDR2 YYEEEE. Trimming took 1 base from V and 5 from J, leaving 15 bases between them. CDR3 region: CASSLTSTRWETQYF. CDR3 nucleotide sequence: TGTGCCAGCAGCTTGACTAGCACACGCTGGGAGACCCAGTACTTC.

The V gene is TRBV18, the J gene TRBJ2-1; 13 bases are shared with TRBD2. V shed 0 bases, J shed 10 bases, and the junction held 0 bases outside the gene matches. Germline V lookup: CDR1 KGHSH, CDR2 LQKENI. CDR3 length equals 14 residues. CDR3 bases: TGTGCCAGCTCACCACCGGGACTAGCGGGAGAGCAGTTCTTC. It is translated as CASSPPGLAGEQFF. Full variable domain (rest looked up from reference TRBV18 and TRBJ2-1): NAGVMQNPRHLVRRRGQEARLRCSPMKGHSHVYWYRQLPEEGLKFMVYLQKENIIDESGMPKERFSAEFPKEGPSILRIQQVVRGDSAAYFCASSPPGLAGEQFFGPGTRLTVL.

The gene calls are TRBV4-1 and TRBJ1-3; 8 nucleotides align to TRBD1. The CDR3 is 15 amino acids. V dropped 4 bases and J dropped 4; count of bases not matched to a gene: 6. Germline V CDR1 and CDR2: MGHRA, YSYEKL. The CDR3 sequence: CASSRLQGVGNTIYF. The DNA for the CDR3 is TGCGCCAGCAGCCGTTTACAGGGGGTAGGAAACACCATATATTTT.

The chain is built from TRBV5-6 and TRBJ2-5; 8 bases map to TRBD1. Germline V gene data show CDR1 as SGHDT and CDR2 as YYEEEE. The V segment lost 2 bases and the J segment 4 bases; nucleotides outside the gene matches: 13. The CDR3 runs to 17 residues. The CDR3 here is CASSFDRGYFRIETQYF. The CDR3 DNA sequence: TGTGCCAGCAGCTTTGACAGGGGCTACTTTCGGATAGAGACCCAGTACTTC.

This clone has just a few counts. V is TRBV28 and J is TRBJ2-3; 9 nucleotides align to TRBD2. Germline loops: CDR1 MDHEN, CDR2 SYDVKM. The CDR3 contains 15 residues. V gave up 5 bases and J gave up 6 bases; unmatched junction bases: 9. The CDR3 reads CASSPRLAATDTQYF. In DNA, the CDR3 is TGTGCCAGCAGTCCCCGACTAGCGGCAACGGATACGCAGTATTTT.

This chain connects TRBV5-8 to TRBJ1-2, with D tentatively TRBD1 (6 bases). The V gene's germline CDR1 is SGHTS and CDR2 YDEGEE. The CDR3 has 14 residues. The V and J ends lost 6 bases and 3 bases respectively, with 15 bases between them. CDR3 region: CASNNRAPDYGYTF. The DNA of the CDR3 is TGTGCCAGCAATAACAGGGCGCCCGACTATGGCTACACCTTC. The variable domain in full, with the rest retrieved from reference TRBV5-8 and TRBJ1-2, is EAGVTQSPTHLIKTRGQQATLRCSPISGHTSVYWYQQALGLGLQFLLWYDEGEERNRGNFPPRFSGRQFPNYSSELNVNALELEDSALYLCASNNRAPDYGYTFGSGTRLTVV.

CDR3 residues: CASSPGQQEKLFF. CDR3 in DNA: TGTGCCAGCAGCCCGGGACAGCAAGAAAAACTGTTTTTT. The chain has TRBV28 and TRBJ1-4; TRBD1 agrees at 7 bases. Losses at the gene ends were 6 bases for V and 8 bases for J; bases not matched to a gene: 6. This CDR3 has 13 residues. Germline lookup yields CDR1 MDHEN and CDR2 SYDVKM.

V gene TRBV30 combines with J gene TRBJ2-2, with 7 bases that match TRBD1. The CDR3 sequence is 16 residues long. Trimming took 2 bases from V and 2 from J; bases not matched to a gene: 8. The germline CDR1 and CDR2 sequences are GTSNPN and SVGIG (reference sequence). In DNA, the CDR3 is TGTGCCTGGAGTAAAAGACAGGGTACAAACACCGGGGAGCTGTTTTTT. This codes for CAWSKRQGTNTGELFF. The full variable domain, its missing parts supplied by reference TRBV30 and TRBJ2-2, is SQTIHQWPATLVQPVGSPLSLECTVEGTSNPNLYWYRQAAGRGLQLLFYSVGIGQISSEVPQNLSASRPQDRQFILSSKKLLLSDSGFYLCAWSKRQGTNTGELFFGEGSRLTVL.

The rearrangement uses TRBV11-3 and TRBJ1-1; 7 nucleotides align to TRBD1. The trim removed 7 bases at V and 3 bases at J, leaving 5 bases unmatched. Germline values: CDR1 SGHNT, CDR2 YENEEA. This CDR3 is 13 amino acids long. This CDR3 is CASNQGVDTEAFF. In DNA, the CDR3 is TGTGCCAGCAACCAGGGGGTAGACACTGAAGCTTTCTTT.

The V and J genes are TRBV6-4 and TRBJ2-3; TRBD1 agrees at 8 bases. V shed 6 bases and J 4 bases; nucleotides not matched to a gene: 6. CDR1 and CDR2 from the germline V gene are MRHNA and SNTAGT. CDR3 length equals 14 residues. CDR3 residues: CASSRGLGADTQYF. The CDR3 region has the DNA TGTGCCAGCAGCAGGGGGCTGGGGGCAGATACGCAGTATTTT.

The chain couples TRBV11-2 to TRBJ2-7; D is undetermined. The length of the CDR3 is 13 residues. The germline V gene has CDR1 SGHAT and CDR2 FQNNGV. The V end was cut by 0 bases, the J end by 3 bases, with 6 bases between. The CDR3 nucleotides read TGTGCCAGCAGCTTAGAAACAGACTACGAGCAGTACTTC. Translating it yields CASSLETDYEQYF.

CDR3 amino acids: CASSSTSGSTEQYF. The DNA of the CDR3 is TGTGCCAGCAGCTCAACTAGCGGGAGTACCGAGCAGTACTTC. The chain carries TRBV7-9 and TRBJ2-7, with 11 bases identical to TRBD2. The CDR3 has 14 amino acids. V lost 4 bases, J lost 6 bases, and 5 bases stayed unmatched. Germline-derived CDR1 and CDR2 are SEHNR and FQNEAQ (reference sequence).

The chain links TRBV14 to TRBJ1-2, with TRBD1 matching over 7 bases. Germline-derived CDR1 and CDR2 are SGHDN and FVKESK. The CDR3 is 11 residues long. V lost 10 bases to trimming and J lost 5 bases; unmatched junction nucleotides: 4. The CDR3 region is CAIHRGYGYTF. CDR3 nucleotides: TGTGCCATCCACAGGGGATATGGCTACACCTTC. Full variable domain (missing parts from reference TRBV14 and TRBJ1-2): EAGVTQFPSHSVIEKGQTVTLRCDPISGHDNLYWYRRVMGKEIKFLLHFVKESKQDESGMPNNRFLAERTGGTYSTLKVQPAELEDSGVYFCAIHRGYGYTFGSGTRLTVV.

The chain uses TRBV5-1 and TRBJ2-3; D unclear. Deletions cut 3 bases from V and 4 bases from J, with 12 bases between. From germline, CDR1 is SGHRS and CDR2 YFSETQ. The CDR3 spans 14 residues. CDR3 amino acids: CASSSPARPDTQYF. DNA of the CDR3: TGCGCCAGCAGCTCTCCGGCTAGGCCAGATACGCAGTATTTT.

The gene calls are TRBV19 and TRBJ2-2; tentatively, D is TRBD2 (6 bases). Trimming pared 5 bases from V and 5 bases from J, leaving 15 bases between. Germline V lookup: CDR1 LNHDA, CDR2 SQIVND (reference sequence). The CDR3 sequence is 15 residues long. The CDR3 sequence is CASSSPGAGTGELFF. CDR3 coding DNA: TGTGCCAGTAGTTCCCCCGGAGCGGGTACCGGGGAGCTGTTTTTT.

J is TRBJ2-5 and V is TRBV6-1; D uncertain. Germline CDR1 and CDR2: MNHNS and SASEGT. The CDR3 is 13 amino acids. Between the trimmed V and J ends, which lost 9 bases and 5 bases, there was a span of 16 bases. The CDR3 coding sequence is TGTGCCAGGGTCCAGTGGGCCCCTGAGACCCAGTACTTC. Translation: CARVQWAPETQYF.

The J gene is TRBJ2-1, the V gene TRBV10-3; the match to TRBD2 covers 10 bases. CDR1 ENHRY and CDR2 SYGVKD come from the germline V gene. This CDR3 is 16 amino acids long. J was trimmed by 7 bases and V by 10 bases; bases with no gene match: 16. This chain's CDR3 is CATLAGASNSMNEQFF. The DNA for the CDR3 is TGTGCCACCCTAGCGGGAGCTTCGAACAGTATGAATGAGCAGTTCTTC.

CDR3 sequence reads: CASSSWGGGYTF. In nucleotides, the CDR3 is TGTGCCAGCAGCTCCTGGGGGGGTGGCTACACCTTC. The chain couples TRBV11-3 to TRBJ1-2; a possible D gene is TRBD1 (5 bases). The ends were cut back, 4 bases at V and 7 bases at J, with 10 bases in the middle. The CDR3 is made up of 12 amino acids. Germline assignment: CDR1 SGHNT and CDR2 YENEEA.

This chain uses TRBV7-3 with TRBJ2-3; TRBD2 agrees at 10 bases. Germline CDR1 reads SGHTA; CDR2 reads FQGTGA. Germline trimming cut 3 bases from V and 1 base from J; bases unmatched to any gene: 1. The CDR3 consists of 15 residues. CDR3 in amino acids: CASSLLAGGTDTQYF. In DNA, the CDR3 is TGTGCCAGCAGCTTGCTAGCGGGGGGCACAGATACGCAGTATTTT.